This TCR beta chain was identified during a study of cytomegalovirus exposure and HLA in healthy donors. Germline-derived CDR1 and CDR2 are MNHEY and SVGAGI. The V end lost 6 bases, the J end lost 2 bases, and 14 bases lay between the germline ends. This CDR3 is 14 amino acids long. Study-level points and caveats: As confirmed in vitro, a few CMV-associated chains were specific for CMV antigens.

Profiled with immunoSEQ multiplex PCR; TCRdb holds only in-frame clones, not every one. The table includes under 200,000 clones, approximately 96% detected once. This clone was detected only a few times. Its antigen remains unidentified. The material sequenced was PBMCs. The chain employs TRBV6-5 and TRBJ2-7; TRBD1 is a possible D gene (6 bases). The source of this sequence is a woman under 30 in good health and CMV-seronegative. The CDR3 sequence: CASRDFGQPYEQYF. CDR3 DNA: TGTGCCAGCAGGGACTTCGGACAGCCCTACGAGCAGTACTTC.